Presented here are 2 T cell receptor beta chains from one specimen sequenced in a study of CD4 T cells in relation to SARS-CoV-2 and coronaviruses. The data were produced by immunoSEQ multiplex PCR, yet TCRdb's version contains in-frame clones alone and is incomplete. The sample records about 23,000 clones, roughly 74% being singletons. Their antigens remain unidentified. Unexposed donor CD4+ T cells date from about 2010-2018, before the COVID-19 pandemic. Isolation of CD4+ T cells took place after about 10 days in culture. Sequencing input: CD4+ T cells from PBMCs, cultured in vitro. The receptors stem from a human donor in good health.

This chain's CDR3 is CASSQEAWVGRANIQYF. The CDR3 region has the DNA TGTGCCAGCAGCCAAGAGGCGTGGGTTGGCAGGGCTAACATTCAGTACTTC. The chain uses TRBV3-1 (or the pseudogene TRBV3-2) and TRBJ2-4, with TRBD1 as a possible D gene (5 bases). Looked up from germline, CDR1 is LGHDT and CDR2 is YNNKEL (reference sequence). The ends were cut back, 0 bases at V and 7 bases at J, with 19 bases in the middle. This CDR3 is built from 17 residues.

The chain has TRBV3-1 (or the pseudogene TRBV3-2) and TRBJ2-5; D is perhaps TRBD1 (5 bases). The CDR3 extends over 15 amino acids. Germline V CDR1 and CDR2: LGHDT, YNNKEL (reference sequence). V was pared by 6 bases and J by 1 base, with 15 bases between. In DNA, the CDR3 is TGTGCCAGCAGTCCACTCGAGACAGTCCAAGAGACCCAGTACTTC. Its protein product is CASSPLETVQETQYF.